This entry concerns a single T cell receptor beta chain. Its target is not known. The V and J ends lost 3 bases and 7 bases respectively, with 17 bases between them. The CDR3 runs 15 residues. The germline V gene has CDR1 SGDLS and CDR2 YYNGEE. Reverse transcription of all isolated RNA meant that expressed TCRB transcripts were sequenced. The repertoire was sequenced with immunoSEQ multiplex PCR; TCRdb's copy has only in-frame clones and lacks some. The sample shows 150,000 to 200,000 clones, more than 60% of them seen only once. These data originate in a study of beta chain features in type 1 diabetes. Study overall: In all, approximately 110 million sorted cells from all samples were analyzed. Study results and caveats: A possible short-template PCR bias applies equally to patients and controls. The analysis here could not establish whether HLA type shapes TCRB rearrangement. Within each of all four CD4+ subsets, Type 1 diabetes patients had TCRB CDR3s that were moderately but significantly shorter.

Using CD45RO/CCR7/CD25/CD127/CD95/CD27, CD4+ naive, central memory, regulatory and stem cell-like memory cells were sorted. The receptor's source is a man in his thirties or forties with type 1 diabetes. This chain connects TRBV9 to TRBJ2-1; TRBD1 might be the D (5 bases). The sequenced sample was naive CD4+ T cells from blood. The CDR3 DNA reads TGTGCCAGCAGCGGGGGTTCCCCCGGACATAATGAGCAGTTCTTC. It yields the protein CASSGGSPGHNEQFF.